This T cell receptor (beta chain) was sequenced in a study of vaccination and CD4 T cells after COVID-19. Overall study results and limits: There were relatively few convalescent patients studied, and there were no early post-infection timepoints. Convalescent patients saw a median approximately 90% of their reactive clones show up only after vaccination.

The V and J ends lost 7 bases and 3 bases respectively, with 18 bases between them. Germline loops: CDR1 SEHNR, CDR2 FQNEAQ (reference sequence). This CDR3 spans 15 amino acids. Turning to this clonotype: What it binds is not known.

The treatment was: roughly 10-day PBMC culture with coronavirus spike peptide pools or control peptides (ViraFEST assay). First, ViraFEST expanded antigen-specific T cells with peptide pools, and next it sequenced the TCRs. March to December 2020 was the span of positive PCR dates, which predated US Alpha, Beta and Delta variants. Sequencing of the DNA from cultured CD4+ T cells was carried out with the Oncomine TCR Beta short-read assay. TCRdb fed the PCR reads into MiXCR, producing one record per CDR3 protein. The table lists thousands of distinct CDR3 sequences, roughly 77% of them singletons. The origin of this receptor is a human donor who had recovered from COVID-19. This rearrangement joins TRBV7-9 to TRBJ1-2; TRBD1 might be the D (6 bases). Material: CD4+ T cells from blood, cultured in vitro. The CDR3 region has the DNA TGTGCCAGCACCCAGGCTGTCGGGGGCCACTATGGCTACACCTTC. Encoded protein: CASTQAVGGHYGYTF.